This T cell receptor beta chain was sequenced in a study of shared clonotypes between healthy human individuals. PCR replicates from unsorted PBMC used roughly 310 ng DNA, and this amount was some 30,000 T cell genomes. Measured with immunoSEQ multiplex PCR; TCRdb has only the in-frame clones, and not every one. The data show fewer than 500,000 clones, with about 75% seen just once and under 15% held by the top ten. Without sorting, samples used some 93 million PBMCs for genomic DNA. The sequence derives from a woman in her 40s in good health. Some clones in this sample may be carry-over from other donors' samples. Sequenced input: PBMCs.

CDR3 in amino acids: CASSLLQATDQPQHF. The CDR3 DNA reads TGTGCCAGCAGTTTACTTCAAGCGACGGATCAGCCCCAGCATTTT. This chain uses TRBV28 with TRBJ1-5; D gene uncertain. Per germline, CDR1 MDHEN and CDR2 SYDVKM. Trimming took 2 bases from V and 5 from J, leaving 13 bases between them. The CDR3 spans 15 residues.